This entry is about one T cell receptor (beta chain). This CDR3 has 15 amino acids. V was trimmed by 9 bases and J by 4 bases, leaving 19 bases between them. From germline, CDR1 is KGHSH and CDR2 LQKENI. The data were produced by immunoSEQ multiplex PCR, yet TCRdb's version contains in-frame clones alone and is incomplete. The profile shows 180,000 or so clones, approximately 95% of them singletons. This sample is part of a study of T cell responses to AZD1222 COVID-19 vaccine. V and J are TRBV18 and TRBJ1-5, with D perhaps TRBD1 (5 bases). This sequence was found in an adult who received the AZD1222 COVID-19 vaccine. The sample was peripheral blood, taken 28 days after the second AZD1222 dose. The CDR3 spells CASSENYGGNQPQHF. DNA for the CDR3: TGTGCCAGTTCTGAAAACTATGGGGGAAATCAGCCCCAGCATTTT.